This T cell receptor beta chain originates from a study of PD-1 blockade in classical Hodgkin lymphoma. Study summary: Every 2 weeks, patients had 3 mg/kg nivolumab intravenously. Study conclusions and caveats: Repertoire difference causes, possibly disease activity or prior therapy, remain undefined. Patients were excluded if nivolumab began under 1 year after ASCT (the autologous transplant).

Libraries were prepared by immunoSEQ multiplex PCR; TCRdb keeps only in-frame clonotypes and omits some of them. Of more than 25,000 clones listed, 70% to 90% are singletons. Noted time point: cycle 4 day 1 (C4D1), after six to seven weeks of nivolumab. Each patient's relapse followed autologous stem cell transplantation, and brentuximab vedotin exposure varied. Out of thawed PBMCs, magnetic negative selection purified CD4+ T cells. Patients' outcomes at their best amounted to complete response, partial response or progressive disease. With regard to this clone: Its specificity is unknown.

This CDR3 spans 15 amino acids. V lost 2 bases, J lost 4 bases, and 14 bases lay in between. Germline V lookup: CDR1 MNHNY, CDR2 SVGAGI (reference sequence). The chain carries TRBV6-6 and TRBJ2-5, with a tentative D call TRBD1 (6 bases). The input for sequencing was CD4+ T cells from blood, taken before the fourth cycle of nivolumab. The clonotype comes from a human donor with classical Hodgkin lymphoma. As DNA, the CDR3 is TGTGCCAGCAGTTACGCCAGGGGCGTTCGAGAGACCCAGTACTTC. Protein sequence: CASSYARGVRETQYF.